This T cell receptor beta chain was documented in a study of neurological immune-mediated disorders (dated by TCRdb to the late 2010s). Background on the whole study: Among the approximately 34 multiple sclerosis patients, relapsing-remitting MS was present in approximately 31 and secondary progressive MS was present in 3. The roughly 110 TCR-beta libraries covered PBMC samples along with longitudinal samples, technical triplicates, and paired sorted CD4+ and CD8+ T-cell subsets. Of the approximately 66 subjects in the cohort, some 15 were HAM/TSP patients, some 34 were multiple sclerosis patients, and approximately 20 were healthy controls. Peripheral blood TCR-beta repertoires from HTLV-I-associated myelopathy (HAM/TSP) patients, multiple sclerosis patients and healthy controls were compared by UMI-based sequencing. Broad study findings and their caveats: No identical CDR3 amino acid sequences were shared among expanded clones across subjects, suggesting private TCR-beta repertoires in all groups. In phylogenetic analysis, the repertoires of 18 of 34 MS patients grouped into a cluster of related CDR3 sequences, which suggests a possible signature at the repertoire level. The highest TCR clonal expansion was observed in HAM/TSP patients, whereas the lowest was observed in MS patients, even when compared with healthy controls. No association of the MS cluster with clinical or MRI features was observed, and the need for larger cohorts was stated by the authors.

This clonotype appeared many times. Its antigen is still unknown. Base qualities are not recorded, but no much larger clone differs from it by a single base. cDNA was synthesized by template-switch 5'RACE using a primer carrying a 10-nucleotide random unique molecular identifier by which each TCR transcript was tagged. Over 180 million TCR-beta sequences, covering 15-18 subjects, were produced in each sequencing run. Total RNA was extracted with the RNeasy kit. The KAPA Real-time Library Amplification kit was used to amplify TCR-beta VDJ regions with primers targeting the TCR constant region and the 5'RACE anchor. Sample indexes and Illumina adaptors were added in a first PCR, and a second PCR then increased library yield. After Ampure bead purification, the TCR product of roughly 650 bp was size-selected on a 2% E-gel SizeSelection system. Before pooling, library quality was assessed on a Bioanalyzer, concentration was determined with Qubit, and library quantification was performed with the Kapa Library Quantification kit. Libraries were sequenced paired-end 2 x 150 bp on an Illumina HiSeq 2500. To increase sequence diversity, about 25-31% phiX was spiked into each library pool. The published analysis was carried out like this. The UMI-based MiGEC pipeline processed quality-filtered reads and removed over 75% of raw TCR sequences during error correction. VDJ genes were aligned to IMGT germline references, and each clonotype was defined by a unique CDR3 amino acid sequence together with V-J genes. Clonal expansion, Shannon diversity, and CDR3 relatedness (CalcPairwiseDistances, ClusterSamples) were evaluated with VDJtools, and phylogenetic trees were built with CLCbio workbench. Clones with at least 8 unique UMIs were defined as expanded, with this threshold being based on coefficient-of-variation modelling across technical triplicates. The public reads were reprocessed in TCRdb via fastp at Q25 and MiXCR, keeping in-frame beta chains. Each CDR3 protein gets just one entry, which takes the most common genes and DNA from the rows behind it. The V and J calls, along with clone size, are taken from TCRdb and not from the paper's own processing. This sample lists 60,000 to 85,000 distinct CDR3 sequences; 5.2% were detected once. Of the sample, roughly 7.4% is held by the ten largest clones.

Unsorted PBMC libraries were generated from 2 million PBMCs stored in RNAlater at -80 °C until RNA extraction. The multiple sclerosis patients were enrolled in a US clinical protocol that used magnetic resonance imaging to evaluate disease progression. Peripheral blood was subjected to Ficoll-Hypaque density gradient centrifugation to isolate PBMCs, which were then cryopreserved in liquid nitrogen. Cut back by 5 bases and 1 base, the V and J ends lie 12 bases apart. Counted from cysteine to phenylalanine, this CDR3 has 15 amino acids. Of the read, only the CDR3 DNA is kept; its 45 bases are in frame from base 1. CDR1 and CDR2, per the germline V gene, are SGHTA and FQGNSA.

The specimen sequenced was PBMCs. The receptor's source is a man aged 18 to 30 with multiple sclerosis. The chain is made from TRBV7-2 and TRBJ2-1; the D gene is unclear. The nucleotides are TGTGCCAGCAGCCCATATCTCGTATCCTACAATGAGCAGTTCTTC. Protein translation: CASSPYLVSYNEQFF.